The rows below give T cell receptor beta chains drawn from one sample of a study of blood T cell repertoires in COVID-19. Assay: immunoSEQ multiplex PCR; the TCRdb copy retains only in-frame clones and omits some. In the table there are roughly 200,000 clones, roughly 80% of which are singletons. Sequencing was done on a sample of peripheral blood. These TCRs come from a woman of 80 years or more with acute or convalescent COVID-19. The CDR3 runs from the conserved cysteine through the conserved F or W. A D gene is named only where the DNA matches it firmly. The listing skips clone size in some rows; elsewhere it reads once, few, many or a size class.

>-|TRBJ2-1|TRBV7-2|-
CASSLVAGPYNEQFF
TGTGCCAGCAGCTTAGTTGCGGGTCCCTACAATGAGCAGTTCTTC
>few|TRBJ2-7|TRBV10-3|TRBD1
CAISGDRGTYEQYF
TGTGCCATCAGTGGGGACAGGGGTACCTACGAGCAGTACTTC
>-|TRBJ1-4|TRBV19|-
CASSTLLRGWNEKLFF
TGTGCCAGTAGTACGCTTTTGCGGGGTTGGAATGAAAAACTGTTTTTT
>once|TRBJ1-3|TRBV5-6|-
CASSTGGSGNTIYF
TGTGCCAGCAGCACCGGAGGCTCTGGAAACACCATATATTTT
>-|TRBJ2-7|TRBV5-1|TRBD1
CASSSQGAHNEQYF
TGCGCCAGCAGTTCACAGGGGGCGCACAACGAGCAGTACTTC
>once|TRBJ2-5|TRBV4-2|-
CASSQQIEETQYF
TGTGCCAGCAGCCAGCAAATAGAAGAGACCCAGTACTTC
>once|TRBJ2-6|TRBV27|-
CASSQFSGANVLTF
TGTGCCAGCAGTCAGTTCTCTGGGGCCAACGTCCTGACTTTC
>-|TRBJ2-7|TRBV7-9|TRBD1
CASSPGTGGAYEQYF
TGTGCCAGCAGCCCCGGGACAGGGGGCGCCTACGAGCAGTACTTC
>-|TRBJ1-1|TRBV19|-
CASSQTGNTEAFF
TGTGCCAGTAGCCAGACAGGAAACACTGAAGCTTTCTTT
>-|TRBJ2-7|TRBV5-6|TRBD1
CASSFGQGPYEQYF
TGTGCCAGCAGCTTCGGACAGGGTCCCTACGAGCAGTACTTC
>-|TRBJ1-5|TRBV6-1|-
CASSEIRWIAGGRSNQPQHF
TGTGCCAGCAGTGAAATAAGGTGGATTGCGGGGGGAAGGAGCAATCAGCCCCAGCATTTT
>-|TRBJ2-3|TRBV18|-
CASSPDRSTDTQYF
TGTGCCAGCTCACCTGACAGGTCAACAGATACGCAGTATTTT
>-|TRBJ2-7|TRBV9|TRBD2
CASSVEGTSSYEQYF
TGTGCCAGCAGCGTAGAGGGGACTAGCTCCTACGAGCAGTACTTC
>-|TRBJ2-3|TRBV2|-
CASSFSPTDTQYF
TGTGCCAGCAGTTTTTCCCCGACAGATACGCAGTATTTT
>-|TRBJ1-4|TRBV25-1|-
CASSEGQGLNEKLFF
TGTGCCAGCAGTGAAGGTCAGGGGCTCAATGAAAAACTGTTTTTT
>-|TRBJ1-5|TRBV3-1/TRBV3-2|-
CASSQSGGNQPQHF
TGTGCCAGCAGCCAGTCCGGGGGAAATCAGCCCCAGCATTTT
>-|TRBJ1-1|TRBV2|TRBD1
CASSGTGMNTEAFF
TGTGCCAGCTCCGGGACAGGGATGAACACTGAAGCTTTCTTT
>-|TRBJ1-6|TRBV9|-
CASSVGSDSYNSPLHF
TGTGCCAGCAGCGTAGGGTCGGACAGCTATAATTCACCCCTCCACTTT
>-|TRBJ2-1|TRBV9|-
CASSVVPGNEQFF
TGTGCCAGCAGCGTAGTTCCAGGGAATGAGCAGTTCTTC
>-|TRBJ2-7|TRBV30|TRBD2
CAWSRTSGRSVEQYF
TGTGCCTGGAGCCGGACTAGCGGGAGGTCTGTCGAGCAGTACTTC
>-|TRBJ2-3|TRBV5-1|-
CASSLERSSTDTQYF
TGCGCCAGCAGCTTGGAGCGGTCTTCCACAGATACGCAGTATTTT
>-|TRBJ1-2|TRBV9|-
CASSVGGRMSYGYTF
TGTGCCAGCAGCGTAGGGGGCAGGATGAGCTATGGCTACACCTTC
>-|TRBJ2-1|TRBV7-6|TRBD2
CASSPRLAGVFYNEQFF
TGTGCCAGCAGCCCGCGACTAGCGGGGGTTTTCTACAATGAGCAGTTCTTC
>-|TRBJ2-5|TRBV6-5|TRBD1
CASRSGTVQETQYF
TGTGCCAGCAGATCCGGGACAGTCCAAGAGACCCAGTACTTC
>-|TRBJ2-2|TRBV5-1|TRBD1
CASSSRGTGAGELFF
TGCGCCAGCAGCTCGAGAGGGACAGGGGCCGGGGAGCTGTTTTTT
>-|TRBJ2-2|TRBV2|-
CASNAGLTGELFF
TGTGCCAGCAACGCAGGATTGACCGGGGAGCTGTTTTTT
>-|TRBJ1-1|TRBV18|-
CASSSTWVIGGEAFF
TGTGCCAGCTCTTCGACATGGGTAATCGGTGGTGAAGCTTTCTTT
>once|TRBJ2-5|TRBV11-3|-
CASSLMGAGETQYF
TGTGCCAGCAGCTTAATGGGGGCGGGTGAGACCCAGTACTTC
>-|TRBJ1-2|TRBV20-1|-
CSARAYGYTF
TGCAGTGCTAGAGCTTATGGCTACACCTTC
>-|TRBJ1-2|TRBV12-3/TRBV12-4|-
CASSPYLYGYTF
TGTGCCAGCAGTCCCTACCTCTATGGCTACACCTTC
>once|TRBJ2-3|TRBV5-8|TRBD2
CASSSGTRIVNTQYF
TGTGCCAGCAGCTCAGGGACTAGGATTGTAAATACGCAGTATTTT
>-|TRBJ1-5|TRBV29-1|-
CSVSGDNQPQHF
TGCAGCGTTTCAGGGGACAATCAGCCCCAGCATTTT
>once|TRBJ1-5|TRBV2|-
CASSGGALGQPQHF
TGTGCCAGCAGTGGTGGGGCCCTGGGGCAGCCCCAGCATTTT
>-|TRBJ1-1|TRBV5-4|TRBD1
CASSRETGENTEAFF
TGTGCCAGCAGCAGGGAGACAGGGGAGAACACTGAAGCTTTCTTT
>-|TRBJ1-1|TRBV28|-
CASSRGRLDTEAFF
TGTGCCAGCAGTCGAGGGCGGCTTGACACTGAAGCTTTCTTT
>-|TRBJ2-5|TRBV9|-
CASSVGPLETQYF
TGTGCCAGCAGCGTTGGCCCGCTGGAGACCCAGTACTTC
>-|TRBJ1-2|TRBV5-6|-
CASSLGAGSPTLYGYTF
TGTGCCAGCAGCTTGGGCGCGGGGAGCCCTACTCTTTATGGCTACACCTTC
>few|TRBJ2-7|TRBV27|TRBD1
CASSLNSPRQGSYEQYF
TGTGCCAGCAGTTTAAACAGTCCGAGACAGGGGTCGTACGAGCAGTACTTC
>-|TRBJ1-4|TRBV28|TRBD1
CASSPLSTGKVEKLFF
TGTGCCAGCAGTCCACTCTCGACAGGGAAAGTGGAAAAACTGTTTTTT
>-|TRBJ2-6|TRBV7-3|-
CASSSPPAGANVLTF
TGTGCCAGCAGCTCTCCTCCAGCTGGGGCCAACGTCCTGACTTTC
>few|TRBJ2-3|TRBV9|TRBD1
CASSAPGQPSTDTQYF
TGTGCCAGCAGCGCCCCGGGACAGCCTAGCACAGATACGCAGTATTTT
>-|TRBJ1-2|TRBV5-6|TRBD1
CASSDGTGHPFNGYTF
TGTGCCAGCAGCGACGGGACAGGGCACCCCTTTAATGGCTACACCTTC
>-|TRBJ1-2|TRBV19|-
CASQDSRSGYTF
TGTGCCAGCCAAGACAGCCGAAGTGGCTACACCTTC
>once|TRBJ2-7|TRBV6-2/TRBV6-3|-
CASSYLAPSSYEQYF
TGTGCCAGCAGTTACCTTGCCCCCAGCTCCTACGAGCAGTACTTC
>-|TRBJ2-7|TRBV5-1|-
CASSLAQSSSSYEQYF
TGCGCCAGCAGCTTGGCCCAATCCTCTAGCTCCTACGAGCAGTACTTC
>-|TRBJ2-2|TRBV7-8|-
CASSSLRGPGSAGELFF
TGTGCCAGCAGCTCCCTCAGGGGACCAGGGTCCGCCGGGGAGCTGTTTTTT